The 9 T cell receptor beta chains listed next were all sequenced from one sample in a study of beta chain features in type 1 diabetes. The entirety of the isolated RNA underwent reverse transcription, so expressed TCRB transcripts were sequenced. The table came from immunoSEQ multiplex PCR; TCRdb's copy has only in-frame clones and leaves some out. The table records 200,000 to 250,000 clones, more than 9% of them present only once. Sequenced material: naive CD4+ T cells from blood. These receptors all come from a woman under 30 in good health.

The rearrangement joins TRBV30 to TRBJ2-5, with 9 nucleotides matching TRBD2. CDR3 length equals 13 residues. V was clipped by 4 bases and J by 7 bases; unmatched bases: 7. Germline V gene data show CDR1 as GTSNPN and CDR2 as SVGIG (reference sequence). CDR3 loop: CAWTAAGGGTQYF. CDR3 in DNA: TGTGCCTGGACGGCGGCGGGAGGGGGGACCCAGTACTTC.

This clone was picked up a small number of times. This sequence joins TRBV7-8 and TRBJ2-7, with D unresolved. V was shortened by 1 base and J by 2 bases, with 9 bases between the two germline ends. Per germline, CDR1 SGHVS and CDR2 FQNEAQ. The length of the CDR3 is 14 residues. The CDR3 nucleotides are TGTGCCAGCAGCTTAGGGGCAGTTACCTACGAGCAGTACTTC. Translating gives CASSLGAVTYEQYF.

V and J are TRBV5-4 and TRBJ1-1; 10 bases match TRBD1. V shed 4 bases and J 6 bases; nucleotides not matched to a gene: 6. The CDR3 is made up of 14 amino acids. Looked up from germline, CDR1 is SGHNT and CDR2 is YYREEE (reference sequence). The chain's CDR3 is CASSQDRGSAEAFF. The DNA of the CDR3 is TGTGCCAGCAGCCAGGACAGGGGGAGCGCTGAAGCTTTCTTT.

This sequence joins TRBV2 and TRBJ1-2; 8 nucleotides line up with TRBD1. The CDR3 consists of 17 residues. V lost 2 bases to trimming and J lost 1 base; unmatched junction nucleotides: 9. Germline V lookup: CDR1 SNHLY, CDR2 FYNNEI. The CDR3 DNA reads TGTGCCAGCAGTGAACTTGCCACAGGGGGGAGTAACTATGGCTACACCTTC. Its protein product is CASSELATGGSNYGYTF. The entire variable domain, with the rest obtained from reference TRBV2 and TRBJ1-2, is as follows: EPEVTQTPSHQVTQMGQEVILRCVPISNHLYFYWYRQILGQKVEFLVSFYNNEISEKSEIFDDQFSVERPDGSNFTLKIRSTKLEDSAMYFCASSELATGGSNYGYTFGSGTRLTVV.

This clone appeared a single time. The gene calls are TRBV4-1 and TRBJ2-7; 9 nucleotides line up with TRBD1. Germline trimming cut 2 bases from V and 5 bases from J; bases unmatched to any gene: 7. The CDR3 loop spans 15 amino acids. Germline CDR1 and CDR2: MGHRA and YSYEKL. The CDR3 region has the DNA TGCGCCAGCAGCCAACAGGGACAGGGTCCGAACGAGCAGTACTTC. Protein: CASSQQGQGPNEQYF.

This clone was seen a handful of times. V and J are TRBV6-5 and TRBJ2-7, with a weak D call TRBD1 (5 bases). The CDR3 consists of 13 residues. The V end was cut by 5 bases, the J end by 2 bases, with 10 bases between. Germline V lookup: CDR1 MNHEY, CDR2 SVGAGI. The CDR3 DNA reads as TGTGCCAGCAGTCTCTTGGGGCCCTACGAGCAGTACTTC. It encodes CASSLLGPYEQYF.

Here the CDR3 reads CASSPRDRVYEQYF. CDR3 coding DNA: TGTGCCAGCAGTCCTCGGGACAGGGTCTACGAGCAGTACTTC. The V and J genes are TRBV28 and TRBJ2-7, with 9 nucleotides matching TRBD1. The CDR3 contains 14 residues. The V segment lost 5 bases and the J segment 3 bases; nucleotides outside the gene matches: 5. CDR1 and CDR2 from the germline V gene are MDHEN and SYDVKM. Variable domain in full (rest from reference TRBV28 and TRBJ2-7): DVKVTQSSRYLVKRTGEKVFLECVQDMDHENMFWYRQDPGLGLRLIYFSYDVKMKEKGDIPEGYSVSREKKERFSLILESASTNQTSMYLCASSPRDRVYEQYFGPGTRLTVT.

This clone was observed a handful of times. V usage is TRBV18 and J usage is TRBJ1-1; D is possibly TRBD1 (6 bases). Germline V lookup: CDR1 KGHSH, CDR2 LQKENI. Trimming stripped 1 base from V and 0 bases from J, with 18 bases between. This CDR3 comprises 18 residues. The CDR3 protein is CASSPLTGRGLMNTEAFF. The CDR3 nucleotides are TGTGCCAGCTCACCACTAACAGGGCGGGGGTTGATGAACACTGAAGCTTTCTTT.

This clone was observed a few times. This CDR3 is CASSTRLATDTQYF. The CDR3 bases are TGCGCCAGCAGCACCCGACTAGCTACAGATACGCAGTATTTT. The rearrangement joins TRBV5-1 to TRBJ2-3; 7 bases match TRBD2. Germline values: CDR1 SGHRS, CDR2 YFSETQ. The CDR3 has 14 residues. Unmatched junction bases numbered 5, after V lost 4 bases and J lost 3 bases.